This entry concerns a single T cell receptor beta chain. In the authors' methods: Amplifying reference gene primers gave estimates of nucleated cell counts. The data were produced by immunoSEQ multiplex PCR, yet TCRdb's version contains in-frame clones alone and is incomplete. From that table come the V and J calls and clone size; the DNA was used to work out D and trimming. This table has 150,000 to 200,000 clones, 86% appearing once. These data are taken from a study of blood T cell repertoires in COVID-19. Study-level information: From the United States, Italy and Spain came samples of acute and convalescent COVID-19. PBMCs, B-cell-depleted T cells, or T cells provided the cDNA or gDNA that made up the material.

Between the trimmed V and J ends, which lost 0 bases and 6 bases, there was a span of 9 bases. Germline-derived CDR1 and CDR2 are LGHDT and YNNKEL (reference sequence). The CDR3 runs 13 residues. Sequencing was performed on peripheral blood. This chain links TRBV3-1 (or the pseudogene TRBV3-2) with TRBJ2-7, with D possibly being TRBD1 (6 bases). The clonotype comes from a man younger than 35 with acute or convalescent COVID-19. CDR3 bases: TGTGCCAGCAGCCAAGATAGGGGGTCCGAGCAGTACGTC. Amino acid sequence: CASSQDRGSEQYV.